This T cell receptor (beta chain) was captured in a study of vaccination and CD4 T cells after COVID-19. As for the study in general: Ranging from 14 to 241, the interval between dose two and post-vaccine sampling had a median of approximately 67 days. Overlapping spike peptides of SARS-CoV-2, HCoV-NL63, HCoV-OC43 and HCoV-229E were used, and cells were stimulated with them.

Treatment of the sample: roughly 11-day PBMC culture with coronavirus spike peptide pools or control peptides (ViraFEST assay). ViraFEST sequenced TCRs after peptide-pool expansion of antigen-specific T cells. With regard to this clonotype: The antigen remains undetermined.

CDR3 length equals 13 residues. The germline V and J ends were trimmed by 5 bases and 7 bases, with 11 bases remaining between them. CDR1 and CDR2 from the germline V gene are LNHDA and SQIVND (reference sequence). The Oncomine TCR Beta short-read assay generated sequence data from the DNA of cultured CD4+ T cells. In TCRdb, the PCR reads were re-called with MiXCR into one record per CDR3 protein. The sample carries some 8,000 distinct CDR3 sequences, approximately 55% recorded once. The sequence derives from a human donor who had recovered from COVID-19. Source material: CD4+ T cells from blood, cultured in vitro. The chain employs TRBV19 and TRBJ2-2; D is undetermined. The DNA of the CDR3 is TGTGCCAGTAGTTCGCGAACGGTCGGGGAGCTGTTTTTT. Residues: CASSSRTVGELFF.